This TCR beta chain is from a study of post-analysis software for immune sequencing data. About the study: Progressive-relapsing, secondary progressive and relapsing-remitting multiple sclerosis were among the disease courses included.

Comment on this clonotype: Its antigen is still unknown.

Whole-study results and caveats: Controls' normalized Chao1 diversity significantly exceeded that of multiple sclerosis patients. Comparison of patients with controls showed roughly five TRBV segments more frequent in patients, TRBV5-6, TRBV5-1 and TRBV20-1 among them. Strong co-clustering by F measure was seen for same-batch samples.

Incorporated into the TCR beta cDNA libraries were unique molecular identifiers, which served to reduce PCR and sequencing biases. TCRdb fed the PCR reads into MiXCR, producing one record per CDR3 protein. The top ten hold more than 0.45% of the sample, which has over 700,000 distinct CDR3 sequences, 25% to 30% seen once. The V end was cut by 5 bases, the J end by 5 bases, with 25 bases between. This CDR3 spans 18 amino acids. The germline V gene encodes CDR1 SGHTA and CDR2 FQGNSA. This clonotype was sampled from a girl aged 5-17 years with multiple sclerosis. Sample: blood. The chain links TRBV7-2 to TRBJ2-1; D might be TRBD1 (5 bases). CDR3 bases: TGTGCCAGCAGCCCTGGGGTCTGGGGCCCCACCCCCGACAATGAGCAGTTCTTC. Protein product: CASSPGVWGPTPDNEQFF.